These T cell receptor beta chains were read from a single sample in a study of breast tumors, draining lymph nodes, adjacent tissues. In TCRdb, the multiplex PCR reads were re-called with MiXCR into one record per CDR3 protein. The repertoire holds approximately 100,000 distinct CDR3 sequences, with 21% as singletons. The material sequenced was axillary lymph node tissue. These receptors came from a female donor with breast cancer. Some clones in this sample may be carry-over from other donors' samples. CDR3s include the opening cysteine and the closing phenylalanine or tryptophan. D genes are given only for firm matches. Size is omitted from some rows. Given values are once, few, many or a class for expanded clones.

TRBV5-6,TRBJ2-1,TRBD1,many,CASSGGDRVISSYNEQFF,TGTGCCAGCAGCGGGGGGGACAGGGTAATAAGCTCCTACAATGAGCAGTTCTTC
TRBV20-1,TRBJ1-4,.,many,CSARDQARLEHNEKLFF,TGCAGTGCTAGAGATCAAGCTCGCCTGGAGCATAATGAAAAACTGTTTTTT
TRBV4-1,TRBJ1-4,.,many,CASRDLQIYEKLFF,TGCGCCAGTCGAGATCTCCAGATATATGAAAAACTGTTTTTT
TRBV5-5,TRBJ1-2,TRBD1,many,CASSLWDSYGYTF,TGTGCCAGCAGCTTGTGGGACAGCTATGGCTACACCTTC
TRBV10-3,TRBJ2-2,.,many,CAISRGMGFSPNTGELFF,TGTGCCATCAGCAGGGGAATGGGATTTAGTCCGAACACCGGGGAGCTGTTTTTT
TRBV20-1,TRBJ2-7,TRBD2,many,CSARGGRGGYEQYF,TGCAGTGCTAGAGGAGGGCGCGGGGGCTACGAGCAGTACTTC
TRBV4-1,TRBJ2-1,.,many,CASSQELLHEQFF,TGCGCCAGCAGCCAGGAACTCCTGCATGAGCAGTTCTTC
TRBV10-2,TRBJ1-4,.,.,CASSESRGVGEKLFF,TGCGCCAGCAGTGAGTCGAGGGGGGTCGGAGAAAAACTGTTTTTT
TRBV29-1,TRBJ2-2,.,many,CSVSGPGELFF,TGCAGCGTTTCTGGGCCCGGGGAGCTGTTTTTT
TRBV7-2,TRBJ2-3,TRBD2,many,CASSFYRGGRDTQYF,TGTGCCAGCAGCTTCTATCGGGGGGGCAGAGATACGCAGTATTTT
TRBV12-3/TRBV12-4,TRBJ1-1,.,few,CASSFAGTEAFF,TGTGCCAGCAGTTTCGCAGGGACTGAAGCTTTCTTT
TRBV2,TRBJ2-7,TRBD2,many,CASSEYRGRSYEQYF,TGTGCCAGCAGTGAATATCGCGGGAGGTCCTACGAGCAGTACTTC
TRBV5-1,TRBJ1-2,.,many,CASSLDHYGYTF,TGCGCCAGCAGCTTGGACCACTATGGCTACACCTTC
TRBV7-6,TRBJ2-1,.,medium-sized,CASSLGNEQFF,TGTGCCAGCAGCTTAGGGAATGAGCAGTTCTTC
TRBV14,TRBJ2-7,.,many,CASSGRDSEQYF,TGTGCCAGCAGCGGAAGGGACTCTGAGCAGTACTTC
TRBV7-8,TRBJ2-2,TRBD1,many,CASSTGTGRTGELFF,TGTGCCAGCAGCACCGGGACAGGGCGTACCGGGGAGCTGTTTTTT
TRBV20-1,TRBJ2-7,.,many,CSASPTSGAYEQYF,TGCAGTGCTAGTCCTACTTCAGGGGCCTACGAGCAGTACTTC
TRBV20-1,TRBJ2-3,.,many,CSARAVLGRTDTQYF,TGCAGTGCTAGAGCGGTTCTCGGACGCACAGATACGCAGTATTTT
TRBV28,TRBJ2-1,TRBD2,.,CASILGTSIGHEQFF,TGTGCCAGCATCCTTGGGACTAGCATTGGCCATGAGCAGTTCTTC
TRBV7-3,TRBJ2-1,.,few,CASSLIGVSYNEQFF,TGTGCCAGCAGCTTAATTGGAGTTTCCTACAATGAGCAGTTCTTC
TRBV9,TRBJ2-1,TRBD1,many,CASSSLGQSYNEQFF,TGTGCCAGCAGCTCCCTGGGACAGTCCTACAATGAGCAGTTCTTC
TRBV11-3,TRBJ2-1,TRBD2,many,CASSSGLVGPNEQFF,TGTGCCAGCAGCTCAGGACTAGTTGGTCCCAATGAGCAGTTCTTC
TRBV28,TRBJ2-7,TRBD2,few,CATMTSGKTYEQYF,TGTGCCACCATGACTAGCGGGAAGACCTACGAGCAGTACTTC
TRBV9,TRBJ1-1,TRBD1,.,CASSLRTGKNTEAFF,TGTGCCAGCAGCTTACGGACAGGGAAGAACACTGAAGCTTTCTTT
TRBV27,TRBJ2-7,.,many,CASSFGGAGGYEQYF,TGTGCCAGCAGTTTTGGGGGGGCAGGCGGGTACGAGCAGTACTTC
TRBV5-4,TRBJ2-1,.,few,CASSLEVGSASYNEQFF,TGTGCCAGCAGCTTGGAAGTCGGGTCGGCCTCCTACAATGAGCAGTTCTTC
TRBV9,TRBJ2-1,.,.,CASSGPFSGKGNNEQFF,TGTGCCAGCAGCGGCCCCTTTAGCGGCAAAGGCAACAATGAGCAGTTCTTC
TRBV30,TRBJ1-4,.,.,CAWSGRVATNEKLFF,TGTGCCTGGAGCGGTAGGGTTGCAACTAATGAAAAACTGTTTTTT
TRBV10-2,TRBJ1-6,.,many,CASSEGHSYNSPLHF,TGCGCCAGCAGTGAGGGACACTCCTATAATTCACCCCTCCACTTT
TRBV20-1,TRBJ2-3,.,many,CSARDLSAGDTQYF,TGCAGTGCTAGAGATCTTAGCGCGGGAGATACGCAGTATTTT
TRBV9,TRBJ2-7,.,many,CASSVAGSNEQYF,TGTGCCAGCAGCGTAGCCGGGAGCAACGAGCAGTACTTC
TRBV29-1,TRBJ2-3,TRBD2,many,CSVGLAGDTQYF,TGCAGCGTTGGACTAGCGGGAGATACGCAGTATTTT